This T cell receptor (beta chain) was sequenced for a study of shared clonotypes between healthy human individuals. Naive CD8 cells comprised CD45RO-negative, CCR7-positively selected cells, excluding terminally differentiated effector memory CD45RA+ cells. Sequencing was performed with immunoSEQ multiplex PCR; in TCRdb, only in-frame clones are kept and a portion is missing. The table has around 600,000 clones, about 95% seen once. Trimming stripped 8 bases from V and 3 bases from J, with 14 bases between. This CDR3 is built from 13 residues. Germline V gene lookup returns CDR1 SEHNR and CDR2 FQNEAQ (reference sequence).

The sample taken for sequencing was naive CD8+ T cells sorted from blood. This chain connects TRBV7-9 to TRBJ2-7, with no clear D. The clonotype was recovered from a woman younger than 45 in good health. This CDR3 reads CASGGGPYYEQYF. In nucleotides, the CDR3 is TGTGCCAGCGGCGGCGGACCATACTACGAGCAGTACTTC.